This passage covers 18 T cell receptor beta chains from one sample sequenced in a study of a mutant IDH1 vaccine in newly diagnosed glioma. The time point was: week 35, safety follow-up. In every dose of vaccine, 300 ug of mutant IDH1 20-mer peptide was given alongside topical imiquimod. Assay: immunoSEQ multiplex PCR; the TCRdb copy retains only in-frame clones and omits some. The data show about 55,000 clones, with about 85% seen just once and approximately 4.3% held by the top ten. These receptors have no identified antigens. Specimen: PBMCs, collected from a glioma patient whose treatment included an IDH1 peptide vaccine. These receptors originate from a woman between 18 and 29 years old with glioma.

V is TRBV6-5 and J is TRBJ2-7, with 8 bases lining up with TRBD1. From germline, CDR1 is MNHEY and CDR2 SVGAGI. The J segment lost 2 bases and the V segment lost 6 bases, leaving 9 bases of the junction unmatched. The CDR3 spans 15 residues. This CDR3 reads CASRNGQGAAYEQYF. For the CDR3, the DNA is TGTGCCAGCAGGAATGGCCAGGGGGCGGCCTACGAGCAGTACTTC.

CDR3 sequence: CAWSLSGGTGELFF. The CDR3 DNA is TGTGCCTGGAGTCTTTCAGGGGGCACCGGGGAGCTGTTTTTT. The rearrangement links TRBV30 to TRBJ2-2; 7 positions match TRBD1. The CDR3 has 14 amino acids. The V and J ends lost 2 bases and 4 bases, in that order; junction bases with no gene match: 4. Germline CDR1 is GTSNPN and CDR2 is SVGIG (reference sequence).

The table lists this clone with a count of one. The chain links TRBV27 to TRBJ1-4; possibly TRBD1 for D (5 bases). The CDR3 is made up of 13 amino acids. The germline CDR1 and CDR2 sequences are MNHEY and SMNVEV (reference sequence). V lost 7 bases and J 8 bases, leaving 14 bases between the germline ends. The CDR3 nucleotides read TGTGCCAGCACTTCCGGGGCGAGGGAAAAACTGTTTTTT. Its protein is CASTSGAREKLFF.

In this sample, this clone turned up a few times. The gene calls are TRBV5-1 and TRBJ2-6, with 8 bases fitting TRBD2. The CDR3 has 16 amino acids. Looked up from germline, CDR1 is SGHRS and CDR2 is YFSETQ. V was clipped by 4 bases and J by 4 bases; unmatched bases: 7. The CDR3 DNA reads TGCGCCAGCAGCACGGGACTAGTTTCCGGGGCCAACGTCCTGACTTTC. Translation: CASSTGLVSGANVLTF.

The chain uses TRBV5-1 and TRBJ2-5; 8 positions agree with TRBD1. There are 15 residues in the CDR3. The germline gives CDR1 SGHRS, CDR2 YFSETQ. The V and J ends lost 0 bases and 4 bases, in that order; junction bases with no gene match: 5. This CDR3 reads CASSLEGQGRETQYF. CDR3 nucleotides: TGCGCCAGCAGCTTGGAAGGACAGGGACGAGAGACCCAGTACTTC.

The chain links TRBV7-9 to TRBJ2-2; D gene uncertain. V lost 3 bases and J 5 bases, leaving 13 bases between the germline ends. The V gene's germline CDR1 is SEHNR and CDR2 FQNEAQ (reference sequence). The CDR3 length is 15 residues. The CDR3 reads CASSLVQAWTGELFF. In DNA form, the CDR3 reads TGTGCCAGCAGCTTGGTTCAGGCATGGACCGGGGAGCTGTTTTTT.

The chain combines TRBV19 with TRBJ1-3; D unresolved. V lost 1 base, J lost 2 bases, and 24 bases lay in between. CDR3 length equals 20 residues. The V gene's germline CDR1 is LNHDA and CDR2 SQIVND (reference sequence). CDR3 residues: CASSIVMAGWELKPGNTIYF. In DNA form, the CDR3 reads TGTGCCAGTAGTATAGTCATGGCAGGTTGGGAACTTAAGCCTGGAAACACCATATATTTT.

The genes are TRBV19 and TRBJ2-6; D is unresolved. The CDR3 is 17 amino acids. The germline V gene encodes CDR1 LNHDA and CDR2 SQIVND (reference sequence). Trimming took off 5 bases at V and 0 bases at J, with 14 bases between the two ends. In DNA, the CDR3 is TGTGCCAGTAGTCCTGCGACTCCCCTCTCTGGGGCCAACGTCCTGACTTTC. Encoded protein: CASSPATPLSGANVLTF. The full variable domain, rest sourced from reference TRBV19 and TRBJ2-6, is DGGITQSPKYLFRKEGQNVTLSCEQNLNHDAMYWYRQDPGQGLRLIYYSQIVNDFQKGDIAEGYSVSREKKESFPLTVTSAQKNPTAFYLCASSPATPLSGANVLTFGAGSRLTVL.

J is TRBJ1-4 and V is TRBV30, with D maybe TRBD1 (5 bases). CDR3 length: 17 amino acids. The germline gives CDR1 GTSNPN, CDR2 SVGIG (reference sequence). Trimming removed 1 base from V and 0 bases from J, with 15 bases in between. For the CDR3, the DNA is TGTGCCTGGAGTGGTCTGCCGGGACTGACAACTAATGAAAAACTGTTTTTT. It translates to CAWSGLPGLTTNEKLFF.

The CDR3 region has the DNA TGTGCCAGCAGTGCCCAGGGGGACACAGATACGCAGTATTTT. It codes for CASSAQGDTDTQYF. The chain has TRBV6-4 and TRBJ2-3, with 7 bases aligning to TRBD1. Germline CDR1 is MRHNA and CDR2 is SNTAGT. Trimming cost V 4 bases and J 2 bases; bases outside gene matches: 3. This CDR3 spans 14 amino acids.

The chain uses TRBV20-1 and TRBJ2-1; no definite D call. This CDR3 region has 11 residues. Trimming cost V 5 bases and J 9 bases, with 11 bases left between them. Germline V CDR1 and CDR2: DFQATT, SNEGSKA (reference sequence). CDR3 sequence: CSAHSLTEQFF. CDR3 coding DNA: TGCAGTGCTCACTCCCTAACTGAGCAGTTCTTC.

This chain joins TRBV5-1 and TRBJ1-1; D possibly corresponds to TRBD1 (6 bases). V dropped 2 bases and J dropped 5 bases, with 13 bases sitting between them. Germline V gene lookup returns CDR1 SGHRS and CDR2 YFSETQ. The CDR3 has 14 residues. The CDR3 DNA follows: TGCGCCAGCAGCTTACAGGGTCTTGAGACTGAAGCTTTCTTT. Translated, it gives CASSLQGLETEAFF. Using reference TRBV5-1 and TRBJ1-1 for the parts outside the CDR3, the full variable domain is KAGVTQTPRYLIKTRGQQVTLSCSPISGHRSVSWYQQTPGQGLQFLFEYFSETQRNKGNFPGRFSGRQFSNSRSEMNVSTLELGDSALYLCASSLQGLETEAFFGQGTRLTVV.

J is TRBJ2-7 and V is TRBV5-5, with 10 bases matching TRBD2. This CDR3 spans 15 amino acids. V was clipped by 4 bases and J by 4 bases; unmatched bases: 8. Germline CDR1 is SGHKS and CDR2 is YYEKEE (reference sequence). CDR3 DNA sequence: TGTGCCAGCAGCCCTGGACTAGCGGACACATACGAGCAGTACTTC. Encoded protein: CASSPGLADTYEQYF.

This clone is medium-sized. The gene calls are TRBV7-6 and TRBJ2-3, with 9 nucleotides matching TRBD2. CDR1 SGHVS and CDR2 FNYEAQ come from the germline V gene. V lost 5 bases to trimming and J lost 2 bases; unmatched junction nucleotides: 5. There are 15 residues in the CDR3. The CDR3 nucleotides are TGTGCCAGCAGCCTTAGCGGGAGACACACAGATACGCAGTATTTT. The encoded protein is CASSLSGRHTDTQYF. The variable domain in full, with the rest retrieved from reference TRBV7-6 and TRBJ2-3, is GAGVSQSPRYKVTKRGQDVALRCDPISGHVSLYWYRQALGQGPEFLTYFNYEAQQDKSGLPNDRFSAERPEGSISTLTIQRTEQRDSAMYRCASSLSGRHTDTQYFGPGTRLTVL.

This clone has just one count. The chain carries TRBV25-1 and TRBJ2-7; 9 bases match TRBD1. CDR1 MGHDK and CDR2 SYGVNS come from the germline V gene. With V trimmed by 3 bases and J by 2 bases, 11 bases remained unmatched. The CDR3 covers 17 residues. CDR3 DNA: TGTGCCAGCAGTGACCCCTCCGGGACAGGGAGGCCCTACGAGCAGTACTTC. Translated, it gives CASSDPSGTGRPYEQYF.

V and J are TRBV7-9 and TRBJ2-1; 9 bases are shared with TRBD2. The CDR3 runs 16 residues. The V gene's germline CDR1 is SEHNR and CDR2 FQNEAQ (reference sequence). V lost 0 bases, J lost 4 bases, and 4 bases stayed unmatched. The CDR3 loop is CASSLALAGDYNEQFF. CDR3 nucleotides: TGTGCCAGCAGCTTAGCCTTAGCGGGAGATTACAATGAGCAGTTCTTC.

The CDR3 here is CASSTTGANTGELFF. The CDR3 bases are TGTGCCAGCAGCACGACAGGGGCTAACACCGGGGAGCTGTTTTTT. This sequence joins TRBV7-3 and TRBJ2-2; 8 nucleotides agree with TRBD1. CDR1 SGHTA and CDR2 FQGTGA come from the germline V gene. The CDR3 has 15 residues. With 5 bases clipped from V and 2 bases from J, the junction kept 4 bases outside the gene matches.

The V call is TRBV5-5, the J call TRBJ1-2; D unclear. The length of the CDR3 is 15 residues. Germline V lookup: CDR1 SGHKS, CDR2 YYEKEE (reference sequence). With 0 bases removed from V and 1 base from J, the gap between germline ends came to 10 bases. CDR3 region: CASSLEVRVNYGYTF. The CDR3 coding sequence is TGTGCCAGCAGCTTGGAAGTCAGAGTTAACTATGGCTACACCTTC.